What follows are 16 T cell receptor beta chains derived from one specimen sequenced in a study of shared clonotypes between healthy human individuals. Clones were sequenced by immunoSEQ multiplex PCR, and TCRdb holds only the in-frame ones, with some missing. This table has under 600,000 clones, 75% to 80% appearing once. The specimen was PBMCs. These receptors were taken from a woman aged 40 to 50 in good health. Some clones in this sample may be carry-over from other donors' samples.

This clone has more than one count but fewer than ten. Written as DNA, the CDR3 is TGTGCCAGCAGCTCATCTCCGAGCTCCTACAATGAGCAGTTCTTC. It specifies CASSSSPSSYNEQFF. The chain carries TRBV7-8 and TRBJ2-1; no clear D. Trimming pared 4 bases from V and 0 bases from J, leaving 10 bases between. Looked up from germline, CDR1 is SGHVS and CDR2 is FQNEAQ. The CDR3 loop spans 15 amino acids. The full variable domain, its missing parts supplied by reference TRBV7-8 and TRBJ2-1, is GAGVSQSPRYKVAKRGQDVALRCDPISGHVSLFWYQQALGQGPEFLTYFQNEAQLDKSGLPSDRFFAERPEGSVSTLKIQRTQQEDSAVYLCASSSSPSSYNEQFFGPGTRLTVL.

The rearrangement links TRBV30 to TRBJ1-2; D is undetermined. This CDR3 is built from 12 residues. Trimming took off 0 bases at V and 6 bases at J, with 8 bases between the two ends. Per the germline V gene, CDR1 is GTSNPN and CDR2 is SVGIG (reference sequence). The CDR3 coding sequence is TGTGCCTGGAGTGTACAACCGGATGGCTACACCTTC. It codes for CAWSVQPDGYTF.

The chain has TRBV19 and TRBJ1-2; 11 positions agree with TRBD1. In germline, CDR1 is LNHDA, CDR2 SQIVND (reference sequence). There are 15 residues in the CDR3. Unmatched junction bases numbered 4, after V lost 3 bases and J lost 4 bases. The DNA of the CDR3 is TGTGCCAGTAGTATCCGGACAGGGGGCTCCTATGGCTACACCTTC. Its protein product is CASSIRTGGSYGYTF. Together with reference TRBV19 and TRBJ1-2, the CDR3 gives the full variable domain: DGGITQSPKYLFRKEGQNVTLSCEQNLNHDAMYWYRQDPGQGLRLIYYSQIVNDFQKGDIAEGYSVSREKKESFPLTVTSAQKNPTAFYLCASSIRTGGSYGYTFGSGTRLTVV.

The chain carries TRBV19 and TRBJ2-1; TRBD2 might be the D (6 bases). Trimming left V 10 bases short and J 3 bases short, with 19 bases between. Germline V CDR1 and CDR2: LNHDA, SQIVND (reference sequence). CDR3 length: 15 residues. Written as DNA, the CDR3 is TGTGCCACCGCTTCGGGCGGGACTCACTACAATGAGCAGTTCTTC. This translates into CATASGGTHYNEQFF.

The rearrangement links TRBV7-8 to TRBJ1-3, with D possibly TRBD1 on 6 matching bases. Germline-derived CDR1 and CDR2 are SGHVS and FQNEAQ. Trimming removed 4 bases at V and 4 bases at J, with 14 bases between. CDR3 size: 15 residues. CDR3 DNA sequence: TGTGCCAGCAGCTCTACCTTGGGGGCCGGAAACACCATATATTTT. Its translation: CASSSTLGAGNTIYF. Full variable domain (missing parts from reference TRBV7-8 and TRBJ1-3): GAGVSQSPRYKVAKRGQDVALRCDPISGHVSLFWYQQALGQGPEFLTYFQNEAQLDKSGLPSDRFFAERPEGSVSTLKIQRTQQEDSAVYLCASSSTLGAGNTIYFGEGSWLTVV.

V usage is TRBV29-1 and J usage is TRBJ2-1; D not resolved. Germline V gene sequence: CDR1 SQVTM, CDR2 ANQGSEA. Between the trimmed V and J ends, which lost 7 bases and 6 bases, there was a span of 10 bases. The CDR3 runs to 11 residues. DNA for the CDR3: TGCAGCGACCTACTTGGCAATGAGCAGTTCTTC. It translates to CSDLLGNEQFF.

The gene calls are TRBV6-6 and TRBJ1-1, with TRBD1 matching over 10 bases. With V trimmed by 4 bases and J by 4 bases, 6 bases remained unmatched. This CDR3 is built from 15 residues. From germline, CDR1 is MNHNY and CDR2 SVGAGI (reference sequence). The DNA of the CDR3 is TGTGCCAGCAGTTCCATTGACAGGGGGCTCACTGAAGCTTTCTTT. Its translation is CASSSIDRGLTEAFF.

The chain has TRBV18 and TRBJ2-3; 7 bases map to TRBD2. V gave up 3 bases and J gave up 6 bases; unmatched junction bases: 6. The CDR3 has 14 amino acids. From germline, CDR1 is KGHSH and CDR2 LQKENI. The CDR3 DNA follows: TGTGCCAGCTCACCCGGGGGGTCGCCGGATACGCAGTATTTT. This codes for CASSPGGSPDTQYF.

This clone was detected only a few times. V and J are TRBV5-6 and TRBJ2-7; 9 nucleotides line up with TRBD1. Germline V gene sequence: CDR1 SGHDT, CDR2 YYEEEE. V lost 2 bases and J lost 2; bases outside the gene matches: 2. This CDR3 contains 14 residues. This CDR3 is CASSFRDRAYEQYF. The CDR3 bases are TGTGCCAGCAGCTTCCGGGACAGGGCCTACGAGCAGTACTTC.

The V gene is TRBV19, the J gene TRBJ2-7; D may correspond to TRBD1 or TRBD2 (5 bases each). This CDR3 has 15 residues. Germline V gives CDR1 LNHDA, CDR2 SQIVND (reference sequence). V lost 5 bases and J 3 bases, leaving 17 bases between the germline ends. The CDR3 sequence: CASSRVQGTLYEQYF. CDR3 DNA sequence: TGTGCCAGTAGTCGGGTTCAAGGGACCCTCTACGAGCAGTACTTC. Full variable domain (rest looked up from reference TRBV19 and TRBJ2-7): DGGITQSPKYLFRKEGQNVTLSCEQNLNHDAMYWYRQDPGQGLRLIYYSQIVNDFQKGDIAEGYSVSREKKESFPLTVTSAQKNPTAFYLCASSRVQGTLYEQYFGPGTRLTVT.

V and J are TRBV7-9 and TRBJ2-5; D uncertain. The length of the CDR3 is 14 residues. CDR1 SEHNR and CDR2 FQNEAQ come from the germline V gene (reference sequence). Trimming cost V 5 bases and J 5 bases, with 15 bases left between them. This CDR3 reads CASSKDAGWETQYF. The CDR3 DNA sequence: TGTGCCAGCAGCAAGGACGCCGGATGGGAGACCCAGTACTTC.

This clone was seen many times. V gene TRBV27 combines with J gene TRBJ1-1; 7 bases fit TRBD1. Germline V CDR1 and CDR2: MNHEY, SMNVEV (reference sequence). V lost 5 bases and J lost 3; bases outside the gene matches: 6. The CDR3 loop spans 14 amino acids. The CDR3 DNA reads as TGTGCCAGCAGTAGGACAGGTGGGTACACTGAAGCTTTCTTT. Residues: CASSRTGGYTEAFF.

The chain has TRBV7-2 and TRBJ2-1; 9 nucleotides agree with TRBD2. The CDR3 has 15 amino acids. V shed 4 bases, J shed 5 bases, and the junction held 6 bases outside the gene matches. Germline assignment: CDR1 SGHTA and CDR2 FQGNSA. CDR3 DNA sequence: TGTGCCAGCAGCTCGAGACGGACTAGCGACAATGAGCAGTTCTTC. It translates to CASSSRRTSDNEQFF.

This chain joins TRBV4-2 and TRBJ2-5; 8 positions agree with TRBD2. CDR3 length: 22 residues. Germline lookup yields CDR1 LGHNA and CDR2 YNFKEQ. With V trimmed by 1 base and J by 0 bases, 22 bases remained unmatched. This CDR3 is CASSQAPFRRGGRPNHQETQYF. The DNA for the CDR3 is TGTGCCAGCAGCCAAGCTCCTTTTAGGCGTGGCGGGAGGCCCAACCACCAAGAGACCCAGTACTTC.

The chain is built from TRBV6-6 and TRBJ1-5; a possible D gene is TRBD1 (5 bases). Germline CDR1 MNHNY, CDR2 SVGAGI (reference sequence). The CDR3 covers 16 residues. Trimming removed 7 bases at V and 0 bases at J, with 16 bases between. The CDR3 is CASTPQLGDSNQPQHF. The CDR3 region has the DNA TGTGCCAGCACACCACAATTAGGGGATAGCAATCAGCCCCAGCATTTT.

This chain links TRBV7-2 with TRBJ2-5, with D uncertain. V lost 1 base to trimming and J lost 5 bases, with 14 bases between them. This CDR3 is 15 amino acids long. The V gene's germline CDR1 is SGHTA and CDR2 FQGNSA. CDR3 sequence: CASSLGFGEPETQYF. The CDR3 DNA sequence: TGTGCCAGCAGCTTAGGGTTTGGGGAACCGGAGACCCAGTACTTC.